These 13 T cell receptor beta chains came from one sample sequenced in a study of OX40 agonist ivuxolimab in advanced cancers. Clones were sequenced by immunoSEQ multiplex PCR, and TCRdb holds only the in-frame ones, with some missing. The profile shows approximately 82,000 clones, roughly 84% of them singletons. The source material was CD4+ or CD8+ T cells sorted from blood, sampled in a trial of the OX40 agonist ivuxolimab. Every receptor here comes from an adult with an advanced solid tumor such as melanoma, head and neck, liver or kidney cancer.

This sequence joins TRBV2 and TRBJ1-4, with 8 bases that match TRBD1. Germline V gene data show CDR1 as SNHLY and CDR2 as FYNNEI. V shed 5 bases, J shed 3 bases, and the junction held 5 bases outside the gene matches. This CDR3 is built from 15 residues. The CDR3 is CASSRTGLANEKLFF. The CDR3 DNA sequence: TGTGCCAGCAGTAGGACAGGGCTGGCTAATGAAAAACTGTTTTTT.

The genes are TRBV7-2 and TRBJ1-2; possibly TRBD1 for D (5 bases). CDR1 is SGHTA and CDR2 is FQGNSA in the germline V gene. Trimming stripped 5 bases from V and 3 bases from J, with 10 bases between. The CDR3 is made up of 13 amino acids. CDR3 bases: TGTGCCAGCAGCCTCGACAGTGACTATGGCTACACCTTC. Translated: CASSLDSDYGYTF. The variable domain in full, completed from reference TRBV7-2 and TRBJ1-2, reads GAGVSQSPSNKVTEKGKDVELRCDPISGHTALYWYRQSLGQGLEFLIYFQGNSAPDKSGLPSDRFSAERTGGSVSTLTIQRTQQEDSAVYLCASSLDSDYGYTFGSGTRLTVV.

The gene calls are TRBV13 and TRBJ2-1; D gene uncertain. This CDR3 is 13 amino acids long. V lost 8 bases and J lost 9, with 17 bases in between. Germline CDR1 and CDR2: PRHDT and FYEKMQ (reference sequence). The CDR3 spells CASQRGRLGEQFF. Here the CDR3 DNA reads TGTGCCAGCCAACGCGGTCGTTTGGGTGAGCAGTTCTTC.

The V call is TRBV6-6, the J call TRBJ1-2; D gene uncertain. This CDR3 region has 12 residues. Germline assignment: CDR1 MNHNY and CDR2 SVGAGI (reference sequence). Trimming pared 11 bases from V and 1 base from J, leaving 11 bases between. CDR3 sequence (DNA): TGTGCCGGGGTGGGATTTAACTATGGCTACACCTTC. It is translated as CAGVGFNYGYTF.

This chain joins TRBV4-3 and TRBJ1-1; no definite D call. V was clipped by 0 bases and J by 4 bases, with 12 bases between them. Germline CDR1 LGHNA, CDR2 YSLEER. The CDR3 runs 15 residues. In DNA form, the CDR3 reads TGCGCCAGCAGCCAAGATCCCCAAGGCAGCACTGAAGCTTTCTTT. This translates into CASSQDPQGSTEAFF.

This rearrangement joins TRBV11-2 to TRBJ1-1, with D possibly TRBD1 on 5 matching bases. V lost 5 bases and J 5 bases, leaving 12 bases between the germline ends. The CDR3 covers 13 residues. CDR1 SGHAT and CDR2 FQNNGV come from the germline V gene. The CDR3 bases are TGTGCCAGCAGCATTGGTAGGGGAACTGAAGCTTTCTTT. This encodes CASSIGRGTEAFF.

The chain employs TRBV10-3 and TRBJ1-2; no firm D call. Germline CDR1 and CDR2: ENHRY and SYGVKD. The V end lost 1 base, the J end lost 8 bases, and 14 bases lay between the germline ends. The CDR3 has 14 residues. The CDR3: CAISELLGLGGYTF. Written as DNA, the CDR3 is TGTGCCATCAGTGAGTTATTAGGGTTAGGCGGCTACACCTTC.

This chain links TRBV18 with TRBJ2-1, with 14 bases lining up with TRBD2. V lost 4 bases to trimming and J lost 1 base; unmatched junction nucleotides: 12. This CDR3 comprises 20 residues. From germline, CDR1 is KGHSH and CDR2 LQKENI. In DNA form, the CDR3 reads TGTGCCAGCTCACTCAAATCCGGGACTAGCGGGAGTTCGTCCTACAATGAGCAGTTCTTC. Its translation is CASSLKSGTSGSSSYNEQFF.

The chain employs TRBV7-2 and TRBJ2-7; D may correspond to TRBD1 or TRBD2 (6 bases each). The V and J ends lost 5 bases and 7 bases respectively, with 18 bases between them. Looked up from germline, CDR1 is SGHTA and CDR2 is FQGNSA. The CDR3 has 14 amino acids. The DNA of the CDR3 is TGTGCCAGCAGCCAGGGGCTCCAACGGGGGGAGCAGTACTTC. Translation gives CASSQGLQRGEQYF.

The chain combines TRBV5-1 with TRBJ2-2; D ambiguous. CDR3 length: 14 amino acids. The germline V and J ends were trimmed by 3 bases and 0 bases, with 6 bases remaining between them. From germline, CDR1 is SGHRS and CDR2 YFSETQ. CDR3 loop: CASSYIPNTGELFF. DNA for the CDR3: TGCGCCAGCAGCTACATACCGAACACCGGGGAGCTGTTTTTT. Combining the CDR3 with reference TRBV5-1 and TRBJ2-2 gives the whole variable domain KAGVTQTPRYLIKTRGQQVTLSCSPISGHRSVSWYQQTPGQGLQFLFEYFSETQRNKGNFPGRFSGRQFSNSRSEMNVSTLELGDSALYLCASSYIPNTGELFFGEGSRLTVL.

The gene calls are TRBV11-2 and TRBJ2-5; D is unclear. The germline V and J ends were trimmed by 0 bases and 1 base, with 6 bases remaining between them. This CDR3 contains 14 residues. Germline V gives CDR1 SGHAT, CDR2 FQNNGV. CDR3 protein: CASSLEQLQETQYF. In DNA, the CDR3 is TGTGCCAGCAGCTTAGAACAGCTCCAAGAGACCCAGTACTTC.

V and J are TRBV6-6 and TRBJ2-7; 11 bases agree with TRBD1. CDR3 length: 14 amino acids. V shed 2 bases and J 4 bases; nucleotides not matched to a gene: 1. CDR1 MNHNY and CDR2 SVGAGI come from the germline V gene (reference sequence). This CDR3 reads CASSYGQGAYEQYF. The CDR3 coding sequence is TGTGCCAGCAGTTACGGACAGGGGGCGTACGAGCAGTACTTC.

The chain links TRBV27 to TRBJ1-2; 10 bases line up with TRBD1. CDR1 is MNHEY, CDR2 SMNVEV, per germline (reference sequence). V gave up 5 bases and J gave up 8 bases; unmatched junction bases: 11. The CDR3 extends over 15 amino acids. CDR3 sequence: CASSPLQTGGEGYTF. DNA of the CDR3: TGTGCCAGCAGTCCCCTTCAGACAGGGGGCGAAGGCTACACCTTC.